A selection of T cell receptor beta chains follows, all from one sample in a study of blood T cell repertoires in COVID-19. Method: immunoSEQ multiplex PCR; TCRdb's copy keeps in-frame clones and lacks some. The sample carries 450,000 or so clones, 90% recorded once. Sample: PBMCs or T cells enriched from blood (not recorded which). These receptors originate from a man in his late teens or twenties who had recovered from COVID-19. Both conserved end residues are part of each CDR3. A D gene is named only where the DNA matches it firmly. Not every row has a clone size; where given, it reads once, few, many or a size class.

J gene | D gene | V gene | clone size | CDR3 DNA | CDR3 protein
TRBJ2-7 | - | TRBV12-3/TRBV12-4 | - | TGTGCCAGCAGTTGGGAGGCACCATACGAGCAGTACTTC | CASSWEAPYEQYF
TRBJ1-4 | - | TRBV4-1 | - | TGCGCCAGCAGCCAAGATCCATTGCGGCAGGGGACGCGGTTGAGGGATGAAAAACTGTTTTTT | CASSQDPLRQGTRLRDEKLFF
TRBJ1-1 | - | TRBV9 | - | TGTGCCAGCAGCGTACTTGGGGCCCAGAACACTGAAGCTTTCTTT | CASSVLGAQNTEAFF
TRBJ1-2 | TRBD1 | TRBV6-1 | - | TGTGCCAGCAGTGAAATACAAACCGGGACAGGGCTCTATGGCTACACCTTC | CASSEIQTGTGLYGYTF
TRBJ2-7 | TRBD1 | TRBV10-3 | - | TGTGCCTCGGAGAACAGGGGTGGGTACGAGCAGTACTTC | CASENRGGYEQYF
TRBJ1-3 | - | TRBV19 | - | TGTGCCAGTACAGACACAGGAGGAAACACCATATATTTT | CASTDTGGNTIYF
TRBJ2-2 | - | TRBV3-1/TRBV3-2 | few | TGTGCCAGCATTGGTCAGGGGCCTGGGGAGCTGTTTTTT | CASIGQGPGELFF
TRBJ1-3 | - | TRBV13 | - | TGTGCCAGCAGGACTACGGCCAGGACCTTCTCTGGAAACACCATATATTTT | CASRTTARTFSGNTIYF
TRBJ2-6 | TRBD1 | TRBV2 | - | TGTGCCAGTGGGGACAGGGGCATCTCTGGGGCCAACGTCCTGACTTTC | CASGDRGISGANVLTF
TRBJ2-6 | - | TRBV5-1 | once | TGCGCCAGCAGCCGCCTACTAGGGGCCAACGTCCTGACTTTC | CASSRLLGANVLTF
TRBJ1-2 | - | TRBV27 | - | TGTGCCAGCAGTTTTCTTCAAGCGTCAAGGGGTTATGGCTACACCTTC | CASSFLQASRGYGYTF
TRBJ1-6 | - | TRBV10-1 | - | TGCGCCAGCAGTGAGATGCGGGGGAATTCACCCCTCCACTTT | CASSEMRGNSPLHF
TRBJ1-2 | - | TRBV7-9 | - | TGTGCCAGCAGCCGGACAGATGATGGCTACACCTTC | CASSRTDDGYTF
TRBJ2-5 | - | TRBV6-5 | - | TGTGCCAGCGGAGACTCAGCGTCTCGGGTCCAGTACTTC | CASGDSASRVQYF
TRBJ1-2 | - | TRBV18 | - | TGTGCCAGCTCACCACAAGAGAACTATGGCTACACCTTC | CASSPQENYGYTF
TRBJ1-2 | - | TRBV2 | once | TGTGCCAGCAGTGACCGCGTCTACACCTTC | CASSDRVYTF
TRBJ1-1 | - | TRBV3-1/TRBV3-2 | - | TGTGCCAGCAGCCGAGGATTACTAACTGAAGCTTTCTTT | CASSRGLLTEAFF
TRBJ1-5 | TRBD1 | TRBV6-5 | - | TGTGCCAGCCGGACAGGGGGAATTCAGCCCCAGCATTTT | CASRTGGIQPQHF